This T cell receptor (beta chain) comes out of a study of cytomegalovirus exposure and HLA in healthy donors. The donors were part of the roughly 130-subject validation cohort, which stood apart from the roughly 670-subject first cohort. Measured with immunoSEQ multiplex PCR; TCRdb has only the in-frame clones, and not every one. The sample contains 150,000 to 200,000 clones, about 81% of which appear only once. Deletions cut 1 base from V and 1 base from J, with 11 bases between. The germline V gene has CDR1 SGHRS and CDR2 YFSETQ. The CDR3 extends over 16 amino acids. The specimen was PBMCs. This clonotype originated in a woman aged 25 to 45 in good health and CMV-seronegative. V is TRBV5-1 and J is TRBJ1-4; D is undetermined. The CDR3 DNA reads as TGCGCCAGCAGCTTGCTCCCTTCGGGAACTAATGAAAAACTGTTTTTT. Protein: CASSLLPSGTNEKLFF.